The sequence of this T cell receptor (beta chain) was determined in a study of vaccination and CD4 T cells after COVID-19. Study-wide points: Researchers report that 304 of 307 vaccine-specific clones in convalescent patients proved spike mono-reactive.

At the Johns Hopkins FTIC core, DNA taken from cultured CD4+ T cells was sequenced by way of the Oncomine TCR Beta short-read assay. Genomic DNA from cultured CD4+ T cells was extracted. One entry per CDR3 protein, called by TCRdb with MiXCR from the PCR reads. The sample includes 10,000 or so distinct CDR3 sequences, under 60% of them seen just once. The CDR3 sequence is 14 residues long. Germline-derived CDR1 and CDR2 are SGHTA and FQGNSA. Trimming shortened V by 3 bases and J by 0 bases, and 7 bases separated the two germline ends. Described treatment: approximately 11-day PBMC culture with coronavirus spike peptide pools or control peptides (ViraFEST assay). Concerning this clonotype: Its specificity is unknown.

The sample was CD4+ T cells from blood, cultured in vitro. The chain carries TRBV7-2 and TRBJ2-3; D is ambiguous. The TCR was taken from a human donor who had recovered from COVID-19. The CDR3 protein is CASSLDGSTDTQYF. In DNA form, the CDR3 reads TGTGCCAGCAGCTTGGATGGGAGCACAGATACGCAGTATTTT. Together with reference TRBV7-2 and TRBJ2-3, the CDR3 gives the full variable domain: GAGVSQSPSNKVTEKGKDVELRCDPISGHTALYWYRQSLGQGLEFLIYFQGNSAPDKSGLPSDRFSAERTGGSVSTLTIQRTQQEDSAVYLCASSLDGSTDTQYFGPGTRLTVL.